This T cell receptor beta chain was retrieved from a study of T-cell memory formation after mild COVID-19. The wider study: The two donors had largely donor-specific TCR clusters.

CDR3 length equals 15 residues. From germline, CDR1 is KGHDR and CDR2 SFDVKD. V was pared by 8 bases and J by 1 base, with 6 bases of the junction left unmatched. TCRdb re-derived calls from the 5' RACE reads in MiXCR, one entry per CDR3 protein. The sample includes 150,000 or so distinct CDR3 sequences, about 14% of them seen just once. Comments on this clonotype: Its antigen is still unknown.

Whole-study results and caveats: Contracting CD4+ clones sat mainly in CM and EM; CD8+ in EMRA. Memory cells collected pre-infection included some clones that later responded, suggesting cross-reactive memory joined.

The sequencing input was PBMCs or a T cell subset sorted from them (not recorded which). The chain employs TRBV24-1 and TRBJ2-1; 8 bases map to TRBD2. The clonotype originates from an adult woman who had mild COVID-19 (a few samples of this study predate the infection). Cell type and time point are not known. The CDR3: CATTSSGVSYNEQFF. The CDR3 DNA is TGTGCCACCACCAGTAGCGGGGTTTCCTACAATGAGCAGTTCTTC.